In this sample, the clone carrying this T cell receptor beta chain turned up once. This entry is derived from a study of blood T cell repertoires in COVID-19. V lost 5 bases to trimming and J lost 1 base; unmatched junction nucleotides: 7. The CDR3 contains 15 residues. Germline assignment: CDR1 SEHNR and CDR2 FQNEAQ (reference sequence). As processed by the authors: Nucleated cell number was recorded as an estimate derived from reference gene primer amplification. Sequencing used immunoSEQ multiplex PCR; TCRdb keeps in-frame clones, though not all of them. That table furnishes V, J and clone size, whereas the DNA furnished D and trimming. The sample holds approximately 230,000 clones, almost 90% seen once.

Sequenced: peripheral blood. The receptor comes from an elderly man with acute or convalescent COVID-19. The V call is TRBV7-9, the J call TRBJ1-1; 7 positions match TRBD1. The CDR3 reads CASSHTGVPNTEAFF. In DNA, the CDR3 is TGTGCCAGCAGCCACACAGGGGTCCCGAACACTGAAGCTTTCTTT.